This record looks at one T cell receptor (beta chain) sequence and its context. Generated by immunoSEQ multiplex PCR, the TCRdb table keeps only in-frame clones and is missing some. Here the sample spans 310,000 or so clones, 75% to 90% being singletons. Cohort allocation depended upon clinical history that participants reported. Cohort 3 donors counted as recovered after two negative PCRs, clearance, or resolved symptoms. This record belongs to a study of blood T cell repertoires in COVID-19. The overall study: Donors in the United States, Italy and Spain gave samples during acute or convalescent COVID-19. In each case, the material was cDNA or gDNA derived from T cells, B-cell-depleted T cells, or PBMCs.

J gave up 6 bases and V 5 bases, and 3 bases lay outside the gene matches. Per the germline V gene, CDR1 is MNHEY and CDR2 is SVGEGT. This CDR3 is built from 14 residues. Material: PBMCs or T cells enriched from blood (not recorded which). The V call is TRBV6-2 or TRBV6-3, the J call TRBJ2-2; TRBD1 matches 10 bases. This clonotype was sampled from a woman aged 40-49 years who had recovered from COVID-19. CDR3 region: CASSRQGASGELFF. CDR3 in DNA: TGTGCCAGCAGTAGACAGGGGGCCTCCGGGGAGCTGTTTTTT.